Below are 20 T cell receptor beta chains sequenced from a single sample in a study of blood T cell repertoires in COVID-19. Produced via immunoSEQ multiplex PCR; TCRdb's table is partial and in-frame only. The table records 200,000 to 300,000 clones, over 75% of them present only once. The sequenced sample consisted of peripheral blood. Source of these receptors: a woman between 50 and 59 years old with acute or convalescent COVID-19.

In this sample, this clone turned up a few times. This chain joins TRBV11-3 and TRBJ2-3; 10 bases match TRBD2. V was clipped by 0 bases and J by 4 bases; unmatched bases: 1. Germline CDR1 SGHNT, CDR2 YENEEA. This CDR3 is built from 15 residues. CDR3 protein: CASSLEAGGPDTQYF. CDR3 nucleotide sequence: TGTGCCAGCAGCTTAGAAGCGGGAGGGCCAGATACGCAGTATTTT.

V is TRBV5-1 and J is TRBJ1-4; D possibly corresponds to TRBD1 (6 bases). Germline V gives CDR1 SGHRS, CDR2 YFSETQ. This CDR3 spans 15 amino acids. Trimming cost V 1 base and J 7 bases, with 14 bases left between them. The CDR3 sequence: CASSLQGTGSEKLFF. CDR3 in DNA: TGCGCCAGCAGCTTGCAGGGTACAGGGAGTGAAAAACTGTTTTTT.

The chain links TRBV4-3 to TRBJ1-2, with D possibly being TRBD1 (6 bases). CDR1 is LGHNA, CDR2 YSLEER, per germline. Between the trimmed V and J ends, which lost 4 bases and 4 bases, there was a span of 16 bases. The CDR3 is 15 residues long. CDR3 nucleotides: TGCGCCAGCAGCCTCGGCAGGGGCCCAGGCTATGGCTACACCTTC. This encodes CASSLGRGPGYGYTF.

This clone was recorded only once. This chain connects TRBV7-2 to TRBJ1-2; a weak D match, TRBD1 (6 bases). V was trimmed by 2 bases and J by 3 bases, leaving 13 bases between them. Germline values: CDR1 SGHTA, CDR2 FQGNSA. CDR3 length: 15 residues. The DNA of the CDR3 is TGTGCCAGCAGCTTATACAGGGTAGAGGACTATGGCTACACCTTC. Encoded protein: CASSLYRVEDYGYTF.

The sample holds one count of this clone. The chain employs TRBV19 and TRBJ2-3; D might be TRBD2 (6 bases). Trimming left V 3 bases short and J 0 bases short, with 10 bases between. This CDR3 is 15 amino acids long. Germline V gene sequence: CDR1 LNHDA, CDR2 SQIVND (reference sequence). For the CDR3, the DNA is TGTGCCAGTAGTATGCAGGGACTTAGCACAGATACGCAGTATTTT. Encoded protein: CASSMQGLSTDTQYF.

V usage is TRBV24-1 and J usage is TRBJ1-1; D uncertain. Germline values: CDR1 KGHDR, CDR2 SFDVKD. The CDR3 runs to 13 residues. Trimming left V 4 bases short and J 8 bases short, with 13 bases between. CDR3: CATSDRRQAEAFF. CDR3 nucleotide sequence: TGTGCCACCAGTGACCGCCGACAAGCCGAAGCTTTCTTT.

The chain uses TRBV6-1 and TRBJ2-1; 10 nucleotides agree with TRBD2. Germline trimming cut 4 bases from V and 5 bases from J; bases unmatched to any gene: 11. The CDR3 length is 17 residues. The germline V gene encodes CDR1 MNHNS and CDR2 SASEGT. CDR3 coding DNA: TGTGCCAGCAGTGGAGGGCCCCGGACTAGCGGAAACAATGAGCAGTTCTTC. The encoded protein is CASSGGPRTSGNNEQFF.

This chain uses TRBV7-2 with TRBJ2-7; D is unresolved. This CDR3 spans 15 amino acids. V was clipped by 6 bases and J by 0 bases, with 15 bases between them. Germline CDR1 SGHTA, CDR2 FQGNSA. The CDR3 nucleotides read TGTGCCAGCAGATCTGCAGGTTACCCCTCCTACGAGCAGTACTTC. Translating it yields CASRSAGYPSYEQYF.

The gene calls are TRBV20-1 and TRBJ1-5, with D possibly being TRBD1 (6 bases). Trimming took 3 bases from V and 1 from J, leaving 10 bases between them. The germline V gene has CDR1 DFQATT and CDR2 SNEGSKA (reference sequence). The CDR3 extends over 14 amino acids. CDR3 region: CSASRQESNQPQHF. The CDR3 nucleotides are TGCAGTGCTAGTCGACAGGAAAGCAATCAGCCCCAGCATTTT.

The chain carries TRBV6-6 and TRBJ2-7; 11 bases map to TRBD1. The V and J ends lost 7 bases and 2 bases, in that order; junction bases with no gene match: 7. The CDR3 totals 15 residues. Germline values: CDR1 MNHNY, CDR2 SVGAGI (reference sequence). The CDR3 coding sequence is TGTGCCAGCACCCTAAAGGGACAGGGGGCCTACGAGCAGTACTTC. The encoded protein is CASTLKGQGAYEQYF.

This rearrangement joins TRBV10-3 to TRBJ1-1, with D uncertain. CDR1 is ENHRY, CDR2 SYGVKD, per germline. The CDR3 sequence is 14 residues long. The V gene lost 3 bases and the J gene lost 5 bases, with 13 bases spanning the gap. The CDR3: CAISDEGSGTEAFF. The CDR3 bases are TGTGCCATCAGTGACGAGGGTTCGGGTACTGAAGCTTTCTTT.

The chain combines TRBV19 with TRBJ1-5; TRBD1 might be the D (6 bases). The germline gives CDR1 LNHDA, CDR2 SQIVND (reference sequence). CDR3 length: 14 amino acids. The V end lost 5 bases, the J end lost 0 bases, and 8 bases lay between the germline ends. CDR3 nucleotides: TGTGCCAGTAGTGACAGGTATAGCAATCAGCCCCAGCATTTT. Protein sequence: CASSDRYSNQPQHF.

This clone appeared once. The V gene is TRBV24-1, the J gene TRBJ1-1, with a possible D match to TRBD1 (5 bases). This CDR3 has 14 residues. V was pared by 5 bases and J by 5 bases, with 14 bases between. Germline-derived CDR1 and CDR2 are KGHDR and SFDVKD. The CDR3 is CATSVGAVGTEAFF. In nucleotides, the CDR3 is TGTGCCACCAGTGTAGGGGCTGTCGGGACTGAAGCTTTCTTT.

V and J are TRBV5-1 and TRBJ2-1, with TRBD1 matching over 8 bases. The V gene end was trimmed by 7 bases and the J gene end by 0 bases; junction bases not matched to a gene: 6. This CDR3 is built from 15 residues. Germline CDR1 reads SGHRS; CDR2 reads YFSETQ. Here the CDR3 reads CASGSRGHSYNEQFF. DNA of the CDR3: TGCGCCAGCGGCAGCAGGGGGCACTCCTACAATGAGCAGTTCTTC.

The V and J genes are TRBV19 and TRBJ1-2; D may be TRBD1 (6 bases). The CDR3 totals 14 residues. The germline V gene has CDR1 LNHDA and CDR2 SQIVND (reference sequence). Trimming removed 2 bases at V and 0 bases at J, with 7 bases between. The DNA of the CDR3 is TGTGCCAGTAGTATAACAGGGACTAACTATGGCTACACCTTC. Translated, it gives CASSITGTNYGYTF.

This clone was counted a single time. This chain links TRBV7-8 with TRBJ1-6, with a weak D call TRBD1 (5 bases). The CDR3 is 17 residues long. CDR1 is SGHVS, CDR2 FQNEAQ, per germline. With 4 bases removed from V and 2 bases from J, the gap between germline ends came to 15 bases. The CDR3 region has the DNA TGTGCCAGCAGCTCTGAAATACGGGGGGCCTATAATTCACCCCTCCACTTT. It is translated as CASSSEIRGAYNSPLHF.

The chain links TRBV2 to TRBJ2-5, with 8 bases aligning to TRBD2. Unmatched junction bases numbered 6, after V lost 2 bases and J lost 4 bases. Germline assignment: CDR1 SNHLY and CDR2 FYNNEI. The CDR3 has 15 amino acids. The DNA for the CDR3 is TGTGCCAGCAGTGAATTCGGGAGGGCGGCAGAGACCCAGTACTTC. Translating gives CASSEFGRAAETQYF. The variable domain in full, with the rest retrieved from reference TRBV2 and TRBJ2-5, is EPEVTQTPSHQVTQMGQEVILRCVPISNHLYFYWYRQILGQKVEFLVSFYNNEISEKSEIFDDQFSVERPDGSNFTLKIRSTKLEDSAMYFCASSEFGRAAETQYFGPGTRLLVL.

The chain carries TRBV13 and TRBJ2-3, with 10 bases identical to TRBD2. This CDR3 is built from 18 residues. V shed 4 bases and J 2 bases; nucleotides not matched to a gene: 12. Looked up from germline, CDR1 is PRHDT and CDR2 is FYEKMQ (reference sequence). The DNA for the CDR3 is TGTGCCAGCAGCTCACTTAGCCCGAGCGGGAGGGCCACAGATACGCAGTATTTT. Translating it yields CASSSLSPSGRATDTQYF.

The J gene is TRBJ2-3, the V gene TRBV9; D is perhaps TRBD2 (6 bases). The ends were cut back, 0 bases at V and 5 bases at J, with 16 bases in the middle. This CDR3 comprises 16 residues. Germline-derived CDR1 and CDR2 are SGDLS and YYNGEE. The CDR3 sequence: CASSVGGAGIQDTQYF. The CDR3 DNA is TGTGCCAGCAGCGTAGGAGGGGCGGGAATCCAAGATACGCAGTATTTT.

The count of this clone is one. The genes are TRBV10-3 and TRBJ1-6; 8 nucleotides match TRBD1. V lost 4 bases to trimming and J lost 7 bases; unmatched junction nucleotides: 6. The CDR3 is made up of 15 amino acids. CDR1 is ENHRY, CDR2 SYGVKD, per germline. The CDR3 DNA follows: TGTGCCATCAGTGGGGACAGGTTGTTGAATTCACCCCTCCACTTT. As protein: CAISGDRLLNSPLHF.